This T cell receptor (beta chain) was captured by sequencing in a study of T cells in Graves' hyperthyroidism and ophthalmopathy. This clonotype was seen ten or more times. Amplification of TCR beta CDR3 regions used RNA as the template. First-round RT-PCR targeting the TCR CDR3 was performed with the HTBI primer set. One entry per CDR3 protein results from TCRdb running MiXCR on the multiplex PCR reads. The repertoire holds about 350,000 distinct CDR3 sequences, with 14% as singletons. Patients between 18 and 65 years old had hyperthyroidism, newly diagnosed and lasting under 2 months. V shed 6 bases and J 8 bases; nucleotides not matched to a gene: 4. The CDR3 consists of 13 residues.

The V and J genes are TRBV12-3 or TRBV12-4 and TRBJ2-1; 10 nucleotides agree with TRBD2. The source material was blood. This clonotype originated in a woman aged 25 to 39 with Graves' hyperthyroidism. CDR3 amino acids: CASSRTSGDEQFF. CDR3 DNA sequence: TGTGCCAGCAGCCGAACTAGCGGGGATGAGCAGTTCTTC.